This is a list of T cell receptor beta chains from one sample in a study of CD8 T cells in Susac syndrome. One entry per CDR3 protein, called by TCRdb with MiXCR from the immunoSEQ multiplex PCR reads. The data hold about 130,000 distinct CDR3 sequences, with around 96% observed a single time. Sequencing input: CD8+ T cells from PBMCs. Receptors originate from a human donor with Susac syndrome. The CDR3 runs from the conserved cysteine through the conserved F or W. The D gene is left open where the match is weak. Clone size is given for some rows only: seen once, a few or many times, or a class if the clone is expanded.

J | size | V | D | CDR3 | DNA
TRBJ1-6 | . | TRBV2 | . | CASSFGAGAYSPLHF | TGTGCCAGCAGTTTTGGAGCAGGGGCTTATTCACCCCTCCACTTT
TRBJ1-5 | . | TRBV2 | . | CASRGIRVNQPQHF | TGTGCCAGCAGGGGCATTAGGGTCAATCAGCCCCAGCATTTT
TRBJ2-1 | . | TRBV30 | TRBD2 | CAWSGVGTSGYNEQFF | TGTGCCTGGAGCGGAGTCGGGACTAGCGGGTACAATGAGCAGTTCTTC
TRBJ2-3 | few | TRBV7-9 | TRBD2 | CASSPRLAGVTDTQYF | TGTGCCAGCAGCCCAAGGCTAGCGGGGGTCACAGATACGCAGTATTTT
TRBJ2-2 | . | TRBV6-5 | TRBD2 | CASTASGGNTGELFF | TGTGCCAGCACAGCTAGCGGGGGGAACACCGGGGAGCTGTTTTTT
TRBJ2-6 | . | TRBV19 | . | CASSILTDSGANVLTF | TGTGCCAGTAGTATCCTGACAGACTCTGGGGCCAACGTCCTGACTTTC
TRBJ1-2 | . | TRBV20-1 | . | CSAPLVNYGYTF | TGCAGTGCTCCACTGGTAAACTATGGCTACACCTTC
TRBJ1-2 | . | TRBV12-3/TRBV12-4 | . | CASSAGERDYGYTF | TGTGCCAGCAGTGCAGGGGAGAGAGACTATGGCTACACCTTC
TRBJ1-1 | . | TRBV25-1 | . | CASSDGAYDEAFF | TGTGCCAGCAGTGACGGGGCCTACGATGAAGCTTTCTTT
TRBJ2-3 | . | TRBV12-3/TRBV12-4 | . | CASSLGRAQYF | TGTGCCAGCAGTTTAGGGCGGGCGCAGTATTTT
TRBJ2-5 | . | TRBV3-1 | TRBD2 | CASSQDFVPSGAETQYF | TGTGCCAGCAGCCAAGATTTTGTCCCTAGCGGGGCAGAGACCCAGTACTTC
TRBJ1-5 | . | TRBV19 | . | CASSAAGHFNQPQHF | TGTGCCAGTAGTGCAGCGGGACATTTCAATCAGCCCCAGCATTTT
TRBJ1-4 | . | TRBV5-1 | . | CASSWEGATNEKLFF | TGCGCCAGCAGCTGGGAGGGCGCAACTAATGAAAAACTGTTTTTT
TRBJ2-5 | . | TRBV29-1 | . | CSVEELVQETQYF | TGCAGCGTTGAAGAGCTAGTCCAAGAGACCCAGTACTTC
TRBJ1-3 | . | TRBV5-6 | . | CASSWGRRSGNTIYF | TGTGCCAGCAGCTGGGGACGGCGCTCTGGAAACACCATATATTTT
TRBJ2-7 | . | TRBV6-2/TRBV6-3 | . | CASSYSTPAYEQYF | TGTGCCAGCAGTTACTCGACCCCCGCCTACGAGCAGTACTTC
TRBJ2-3 | . | TRBV5-6 | . | CASSFGITSTDTQYF | TGTGCCAGCAGTTTCGGGATTACTAGCACAGATACGCAGTATTTT
TRBJ1-1 | . | TRBV30 | . | CAWSPGLNTEVFF | TGTGCCTGGAGTCCAGGGTTGAACACTGAAGTTTTCTTT
TRBJ2-6 | . | TRBV19 | . | CASSIQGRAGANVLTF | TGTGCCAGTAGTATCCAGGGTAGGGCTGGGGCCAACGTCCTGACTTTC
TRBJ1-1 | . | TRBV19 | TRBD1 | CASSIGQGIDGAFF | TGTGCCAGTAGTATTGGACAGGGCATCGACGGAGCTTTCTTT
TRBJ1-2 | once | TRBV7-2 | TRBD1 | CASSLRTGVTYGYTF | TGTGCCAGCAGCCTACGGACAGGGGTGACCTATGGCTACACCTTC
TRBJ2-1 | . | TRBV7-9 | . | CASSLLGQEQFF | TGTGCCAGCAGCTTACTCGGGCAAGAGCAGTTCTTC
TRBJ1-2 | . | TRBV4-1 | TRBD1 | CASSQDPPGGNDYGYTF | TGCGCCAGCAGCCAAGATCCCCCAGGGGGCAATGACTATGGCTACACCTTC
TRBJ1-1 | . | TRBV29-1 | . | CSVEFWDNTEAFF | TGCAGCGTTGAATTTTGGGATAACACTGAAGCTTTCTTT
TRBJ1-1 | . | TRBV5-1 | . | CASSLAGDLSYTEAFF | TGCGCCAGCAGCTTGGCAGGGGACCTAAGTTACACTGAAGCTTTCTTT
TRBJ1-1 | . | TRBV9 | . | CASSVVPDTEAFF | TGTGCCAGCAGCGTAGTTCCGGACACTGAAGCTTTCTTT
TRBJ2-1 | once | TRBV11-1 | . | CASSLPVGGAGIPPLDEQFF | TGTGCCAGCAGCTTACCGGTGGGAGGTGCGGGTATTCCGCCTTTGGATGAGCAGTTCTTC
TRBJ2-3 | once | TRBV7-7 | . | CASSLAGGDTQYF | TGTGCTAGCAGCTTAGCCGGGGGCGATACGCAGTATTTT
TRBJ2-3 | . | TRBV7-9 | TRBD2 | CASSPSGRAPDTQYF | TGTGCCAGCAGCCCTAGCGGGAGAGCCCCAGATACGCAGTATTTT
TRBJ2-5 | . | TRBV28 | . | CASSLGGEETQYF | TGTGCCAGCTCGCTAGGGGGGGAAGAGACCCAGTACTTC
TRBJ2-7 | . | TRBV29-1 | . | CSARTRVEQYF | TGCAGCGCTAGAACCAGAGTTGAGCAGTACTTC
TRBJ2-2 | . | TRBV19 | . | CASSMNSPITGELFF | TGTGCCAGTAGTATGAATAGTCCAATCACCGGGGAGCTGTTTTTT
TRBJ2-1 | . | TRBV12-3/TRBV12-4 | . | CASSFYSEEVGEQFF | TGTGCCAGCAGTTTCTACAGCGAGGAGGTCGGTGAGCAGTTCTTC
TRBJ2-2 | . | TRBV5-4 | . | CASRIGGANTGELFF | TGTGCCAGCAGGATTGGCGGGGCGAACACCGGGGAGCTGTTTTTT
TRBJ2-5 | once | TRBV27 | . | CASSPSVADQETQYF | TGTGCCAGCAGTCCCTCAGTTGCAGATCAAGAGACCCAGTACTTC
TRBJ2-1 | . | TRBV11-2 | TRBD2 | CASSGEVLAGAHEQFF | TGTGCCAGCAGCGGAGAGGTACTAGCGGGGGCCCATGAGCAGTTCTTC
TRBJ1-3 | . | TRBV7-9 | . | CASRKTETTIYF | TGTGCCAGCAGAAAGACAGAGACCACCATATATTTT
TRBJ2-7 | . | TRBV5-1 | TRBD2 | CASSQWDFRAGTNFYEQYF | TGCGCCAGCAGCCAGTGGGACTTTCGAGCCGGGACTAACTTCTACGAGCAGTACTTC
TRBJ2-7 | . | TRBV7-9 | TRBD2 | CASRNLAGVDYEQYF | TGTGCCAGCAGAAACCTAGCGGGCGTAGACTACGAGCAGTACTTC
TRBJ2-7 | . | TRBV5-6 | . | CASTLQGVSYEQYF | TGTGCCAGCACCTTACAGGGCGTCTCCTACGAGCAGTACTTC
TRBJ2-3 | . | TRBV12-5 | TRBD2 | CASGLGSTSPFTDTQYF | TGTGCTAGTGGTTTGGGATCGACTAGCCCCTTCACAGATACGCAGTATTTT
TRBJ1-1 | . | TRBV9 | TRBD1 | CASSATGGKTEAFF | TGTGCCAGCAGCGCAACAGGGGGCAAGACTGAAGCTTTCTTT
TRBJ2-1 | few | TRBV27 | TRBD2 | CASSSGTSGNEQFF | TGTGCCAGCAGTTCCGGGACTAGCGGTAATGAGCAGTTCTTC
TRBJ2-2 | . | TRBV6-6 | . | CASSYRGESGELFF | TGTGCCAGCAGTTATCGAGGGGAGTCCGGGGAGCTGTTTTTT
TRBJ2-3 | . | TRBV7-6 | . | CASSINSGSTDTQYF | TGTGCCAGCAGCATAAATAGCGGTAGCACAGATACGCAGTATTTT
TRBJ1-2 | . | TRBV11-2 | . | CASSLDPGPMTLDYGYTF | TGTGCCAGCAGCTTAGATCCGGGGCCGATGACATTGGACTATGGCTACACCTTC
TRBJ1-2 | . | TRBV28 | TRBD1 | CASSGTGGTNYGYTF | TGTGCCAGCAGCGGGACAGGGGGCACTAACTATGGCTACACCTTC
TRBJ2-1 | . | TRBV20-1 | . | CSAGPFGTEGAGPGTSYNEQFF | TGCAGTGCTGGCCCCTTCGGGACTGAGGGTGCCGGCCCGGGTACATCTTACAATGAGCAGTTCTTC
TRBJ2-5 | . | TRBV12-3/TRBV12-4 | . | CASSFSETQYF | TGTGCCAGCAGTTTTTCGGAGACCCAGTACTTC
TRBJ2-1 | . | TRBV27 | . | CASIPPGQPGGHEQFF | TGTGCCAGCATTCCCCCCGGGCAGCCCGGGGGCCATGAGCAGTTCTTC
TRBJ1-4 | . | TRBV20-1 | TRBD1 | CSARGQDEEKLFF | TGCAGTGCTAGGGGACAGGATGAGGAAAAACTGTTTTTT
TRBJ2-1 | . | TRBV6-2/TRBV6-3 | . | CASSLTGDPSNEQFF | TGTGCCAGCAGTTTAACGGGAGACCCCTCCAATGAGCAGTTCTTC
TRBJ2-2 | . | TRBV25-1 | . | CASSAPGRRGPGELFF | TGTGCCAGCAGTGCCCCGGGACGCCGGGGGCCCGGGGAGCTGTTTTTT